The 19 T cell receptor beta chains presented below share a single source sample, sequenced in a study of OX40 agonist ivuxolimab in advanced cancers. Measured with immunoSEQ multiplex PCR; TCRdb has only the in-frame clones, and not every one. The top ten hold 3% to 4.5% of the sample, which has tens of thousands of clones, about nine tenths seen once. Sequenced material: CD4+ or CD8+ T cells sorted from blood, taken in a trial of the OX40 agonist ivuxolimab. All receptors come from an adult with an advanced solid tumor such as melanoma, head and neck, liver or kidney cancer.

V is TRBV5-6 and J is TRBJ1-2; D not certain. Germline assignment: CDR1 SGHDT and CDR2 YYEEEE. The CDR3 is made up of 13 amino acids. The ends were cut back, 0 bases at V and 1 base at J, with 4 bases in the middle. Written as DNA, the CDR3 is TGTGCCAGCAGCTTGGAGGTTAACTATGGCTACACCTTC. It encodes CASSLEVNYGYTF.

This chain connects TRBV5-1 to TRBJ2-5; 12 positions match TRBD2. With 0 bases clipped from V and 10 bases from J, the junction kept 13 bases outside the gene matches. CDR1 is SGHRS, CDR2 YFSETQ, per germline. CDR3 length: 17 amino acids. The CDR3 nucleotides are TGCGCCAGCAGCTTGGAGACTAGCGGGGGCCGGCGGGCCAGCCAGTACTTC. It is translated as CASSLETSGGRRASQYF.

V usage is TRBV6-6 and J usage is TRBJ2-7; tentatively, D is TRBD1 or TRBD2 (6 bases each). V shed 0 bases and J shed 4 bases, with 16 bases lying between them. The CDR3 runs 16 residues. In germline, CDR1 is MNHNY, CDR2 SVGAGI (reference sequence). The CDR3 loop is CASSYSNTGTGYEQYF. In DNA form, the CDR3 reads TGTGCCAGCAGTTACTCGAACACAGGGACTGGGTACGAGCAGTACTTC.

This clone was seen a single time. CDR3 loop: CSAGDTSEAFF. As DNA, the CDR3 is TGCAGTGCAGGCGACACTTCTGAAGCTTTCTTT. The chain links TRBV20-1 to TRBJ1-1; D not resolved. Germline CDR1 and CDR2: DFQATT and SNEGSKA (reference sequence). Between the trimmed V and J ends, which lost 6 bases and 6 bases, there was a span of 11 bases. This CDR3 spans 11 amino acids.

The chain uses TRBV10-3 and TRBJ2-7, with D hard to call. This CDR3 spans 12 amino acids. The V gene lost 0 bases and the J gene lost 4 bases, with 4 bases spanning the gap. Germline V gene lookup returns CDR1 ENHRY and CDR2 SYGVKD. DNA of the CDR3: TGTGCCATCAGTGAGTCGATTTACGAGCAGTACTTC. Amino acids: CAISESIYEQYF.

V is TRBV10-1 and J is TRBJ1-3; no clear D. CDR1 and CDR2 (germline): WNHNN, SYGVQD (reference sequence). The CDR3 loop spans 15 amino acids. Trimming shortened V by 0 bases and J by 4 bases, and 10 bases separated the two germline ends. CDR3 protein: CASSESAGAGNTIYF. The DNA for the CDR3 is TGCGCCAGCAGTGAGTCGGCCGGCGCCGGAAACACCATATATTTT.

The chain combines TRBV11-2 with TRBJ2-7, with 9 bases fitting TRBD2. V shed 7 bases, J shed 7 bases, and the junction held 17 bases outside the gene matches. The CDR3 runs to 16 residues. Germline V gene data show CDR1 as SGHAT and CDR2 as FQNNGV. CDR3 in amino acids: CASTPGLAGPTGEQYF. The CDR3 coding sequence is TGTGCCAGCACCCCAGGGCTAGCGGGGCCCACGGGGGAGCAGTACTTC.

V usage is TRBV7-9 and J usage is TRBJ1-4, with 8 bases fitting TRBD1. V gave up 4 bases and J gave up 8 bases; unmatched junction bases: 6. In germline, CDR1 is SEHNR, CDR2 FQNEAQ (reference sequence). The CDR3 sequence is 14 residues long. The DNA for the CDR3 is TGTGCCAGCAGCTCGGACAGGGATAGCGAAAAACTGTTTTTT. This encodes CASSSDRDSEKLFF.

The rearrangement uses TRBV18 and TRBJ2-6; no definite D call. Germline assignment: CDR1 KGHSH and CDR2 LQKENI. The CDR3 runs 16 residues. V was shortened by 5 bases and J by 0 bases, with 11 bases between the two germline ends. CDR3 nucleotides: TGTGCCAGCTCAGCGACATTTAACTCTGGGGCCAACGTCCTGACTTTC. Amino acids: CASSATFNSGANVLTF.

This chain connects TRBV11-2 to TRBJ2-2; tentatively, D is TRBD2 (6 bases). CDR1 and CDR2 (germline): SGHAT, FQNNGV. V lost 6 bases and J 2 bases, leaving 13 bases between the germline ends. This CDR3 spans 15 amino acids. CDR3 sequence: CASSPGTHNTGELFF. CDR3 nucleotides: TGTGCCAGCAGTCCCGGGACTCACAACACCGGGGAGCTGTTTTTT.

This chain links TRBV4-2 with TRBJ1-1; D call uncertain. The V end was cut by 6 bases, the J end by 2 bases, with 13 bases between. This CDR3 contains 14 residues. Looked up from germline, CDR1 is LGHNA and CDR2 is YNFKEQ. CDR3 coding DNA: TGTGCCAGCAGTTTCCGTAGTACAAACACTGAAGCTTTCTTT. Translated, it gives CASSFRSTNTEAFF.

The rearrangement joins TRBV7-2 to TRBJ2-7; 11 bases fit TRBD2. From germline, CDR1 is SGHTA and CDR2 FQGNSA. This CDR3 has 15 amino acids. With V trimmed by 0 bases and J by 4 bases, 2 bases remained unmatched. The DNA for the CDR3 is TGTGCCAGCAGCTTAGCCGGGACTAGCGGTTACGAGCAGTACTTC. It codes for CASSLAGTSGYEQYF.

Concerning this clone itself: Mismatch with germline at one junction end may stem from a read error. The chain uses TRBV5-4 and TRBJ1-1, with D uncertain. The germline gives CDR1 SGHNT, CDR2 YYREEE (reference sequence). The CDR3 runs 13 residues. The CDR3: CASSFLGNAEAFF. CDR3 bases: TGTGCCAGCAGCTTCCTTGGGAACGCTGAAGCTTTCTTT. Using reference TRBV5-4 and TRBJ1-1 for the parts outside the CDR3, the full variable domain is ETGVTQSPTHLIKTRGQQVTLRCSSQSGHNTVSWYQQALGQGPQFIFQYYREEENGRGNFPPRFSGLQFPNYSSELNVNALELDDSALYLCASSFLGNAEAFFGQGTRLTVV.

In its sample, this clone was seen a few times. V and J are TRBV6-1 and TRBJ2-1; 12 bases align to TRBD2. Per germline, CDR1 MNHNS and CDR2 SASEGT. Trimming removed 7 bases from V and 7 bases from J; junction bases left unmatched: 5. CDR3 length: 14 amino acids. The CDR3 nucleotides read TGTGCCAGCACTCTAGCGGGGGGGTGGAATGAGCAGTTCTTC. As protein: CASTLAGGWNEQFF.

The rearrangement uses TRBV28 and TRBJ2-1; the D is unclear. Per germline, CDR1 MDHEN and CDR2 SYDVKM. Trimming took off 11 bases at V and 6 bases at J, with 20 bases between the two ends. This CDR3 comprises 14 residues. The CDR3 region is CAFGRFGFGNEQFF. DNA of the CDR3: TGTGCCTTTGGGCGGTTCGGATTTGGCAATGAGCAGTTCTTC.

The V call is TRBV30, the J call TRBJ2-3, with D maybe TRBD1 (6 bases). Trimming removed 5 bases from V and 6 bases from J, with 12 bases in between. Germline loops: CDR1 GTSNPN, CDR2 SVGIG (reference sequence). The CDR3 length is 12 residues. The CDR3 DNA is TGTGCCTGGCTGCAGGGGCCGGATACGCAGTATTTT. Translating gives CAWLQGPDTQYF.

This chain uses TRBV11-3 with TRBJ2-3, with D unresolved. CDR3 length equals 11 residues. The V gene's germline CDR1 is SGHNT and CDR2 YENEEA. The V end lost 1 base, the J end lost 5 bases, and 1 base lay between the germline ends. This chain's CDR3 is CASSLGDTQYF. The CDR3 nucleotides are TGTGCCAGCAGCTTAGGAGATACGCAGTATTTT.

The rearrangement links TRBV5-4 to TRBJ2-1; either TRBD1 or TRBD2 may supply D (5 bases each). V was clipped by 1 base and J by 7 bases, with 15 bases between them. Germline V gene sequence: CDR1 SGHNT, CDR2 YYREEE (reference sequence). The CDR3 contains 15 residues. The chain's CDR3 is CASSLQALRGNEQFF. In DNA form, the CDR3 reads TGTGCCAGCAGCTTGCAAGCGCTGAGGGGTAATGAGCAGTTCTTC.

The rearrangement links TRBV25-1 to TRBJ2-2; 14 bases match TRBD2. CDR1 and CDR2 (germline): MGHDK, SYGVNS. J gave up 0 bases and V 7 bases, and 7 bases lay outside the gene matches. This CDR3 comprises 18 residues. CDR3 bases: TGTGCCAGCACTACGACTAGCGGGGGGGCGGCGAACACCGGGGAGCTGTTTTTT. Translation: CASTTTSGGAANTGELFF.